These 21 T cell receptor beta chains share one sample of origin, sequenced in a study of beta chain features in type 1 diabetes. cDNA synthesis used the whole RNA isolate, giving expressed TCRB sequences. Libraries were prepared by immunoSEQ multiplex PCR; TCRdb keeps only in-frame clonotypes and omits some of them. Among roughly 150,000 clones listed, about 10% were seen once. Study observations and caveats: In all four CD4+ subsets, TCRB CDR3 length was significantly, moderately reduced in type 1 diabetes.

Their antigen targets remain unknown. Sequencing input: central memory CD4+ T cells from blood. The receptors come from a woman aged 25 to 45 with type 1 diabetes.

With regard to this clone: This same CDR3 is encoded by further DNA sequences in the sample. This rearrangement joins TRBV5-1 to TRBJ2-3; 9 positions agree with TRBD1. The V and J ends lost 3 bases and 4 bases, in that order; junction bases with no gene match: 6. The CDR3 runs 15 residues. Germline CDR1 SGHRS, CDR2 YFSETQ. In DNA, the CDR3 is TGCGCCAGCAGCTCGGGACAGGGAGAGGCAGATACGCAGTATTTT. Residues: CASSSGQGEADTQYF.

The rearrangement joins TRBV19 to TRBJ1-5; D gene ambiguous. V gave up 8 bases and J gave up 2 bases, with 10 bases separating them. CDR1 is LNHDA, CDR2 SQIVND, per germline (reference sequence). The CDR3 totals 13 residues. CDR3 residues: CASRDIRNQPQHF. CDR3 nucleotides: TGTGCCAGTCGAGACATACGCAATCAGCCCCAGCATTTT.

At least ten counts were recorded for this clone. The chain combines TRBV27 with TRBJ2-3, with D possibly TRBD1 on 6 matching bases. Germline V CDR1 and CDR2: MNHEY, SMNVEV (reference sequence). This CDR3 region has 17 residues. The V end was cut by 5 bases, the J end by 1 base, with 19 bases between. The CDR3 here is CASSPLRGGGGTDTQYF. In nucleotides, the CDR3 is TGTGCCAGCAGTCCCCTCAGGGGCGGCGGAGGCACAGATACGCAGTATTTT.

The chain carries TRBV4-1 and TRBJ2-1, with 11 bases that match TRBD2. CDR1 is MGHRA and CDR2 is YSYEKL in the germline V gene. The V segment lost 5 bases and the J segment 6 bases; nucleotides outside the gene matches: 9. This CDR3 is built from 16 residues. The CDR3 coding sequence is TGCGCCAGCAGCTCCGGGACTAGCGGCCACTTCAATGAGCAGTTCTTC. Protein product: CASSSGTSGHFNEQFF.

Only a few counts were recorded for this clone. This chain connects TRBV28 to TRBJ1-2; tentative D call: TRBD1 (5 bases). Trimming shortened V by 7 bases and J by 2 bases, and 14 bases separated the two germline ends. The germline gives CDR1 MDHEN, CDR2 SYDVKM. The CDR3 runs to 14 residues. This chain's CDR3 is CASTPGQANYGYTF. CDR3 DNA sequence: TGTGCCAGCACCCCAGGGCAGGCGAACTATGGCTACACCTTC.

This clone was observed a handful of times. The chain carries TRBV7-3 and TRBJ1-1, with D possibly matching TRBD1 (6 bases). The germline gives CDR1 SGHTA, CDR2 FQGTGA. The CDR3 covers 17 residues. Trimming cost V 0 bases and J 3 bases, with 17 bases left between them. The DNA of the CDR3 is TGTGCCAGCAGCTTAACGAAGGCAGGGGCTAGGGACACTGAAGCTTTCTTT. Protein product: CASSLTKAGARDTEAFF. Complete variable domain (other parts from reference TRBV7-3 and TRBJ1-1): GAGVSQTPSNKVTEKGKYVELRCDPISGHTALYWYRQSLGQGPEFLIYFQGTGAADDSGLPNDRFFAVRPEGSVSTLKIQRTERGDSAVYLCASSLTKAGARDTEAFFGQGTRLTVV.

This clone occurred a few times. J is TRBJ2-2 and V is TRBV5-1; no clear D gene. This CDR3 spans 15 amino acids. V gave up 1 base and J gave up 0 bases, with 7 bases separating them. Germline-derived CDR1 and CDR2 are SGHRS and YFSETQ. CDR3 amino acids: CASSLRSANTGELFF. Written as DNA, the CDR3 is TGCGCCAGCAGCTTGCGTTCAGCGAACACCGGGGAGCTGTTTTTT. The full variable domain, its missing parts supplied by reference TRBV5-1 and TRBJ2-2, is KAGVTQTPRYLIKTRGQQVTLSCSPISGHRSVSWYQQTPGQGLQFLFEYFSETQRNKGNFPGRFSGRQFSNSRSEMNVSTLELGDSALYLCASSLRSANTGELFFGEGSRLTVL.

This clone was found a few times. This chain links TRBV9 with TRBJ2-7; 11 bases map to TRBD2. With V trimmed by 0 bases and J by 7 bases, 3 bases remained unmatched. From germline, CDR1 is SGDLS and CDR2 YYNGEE. CDR3 length equals 14 residues. In DNA, the CDR3 is TGTGCCAGCAGCGTAGACCCTAGCGGGAGGGAGCAGTACTTC. Translating gives CASSVDPSGREQYF.

This clone was counted between two and nine times. The chain carries TRBV19 and TRBJ2-7; the match to TRBD2 covers 14 bases. Germline CDR1 is LNHDA and CDR2 is SQIVND (reference sequence). Germline trimming cut 5 bases from V and 1 base from J; bases unmatched to any gene: 16. The CDR3 has 20 amino acids. In DNA, the CDR3 is TGTGCCAGTAGTTTGTGGTCAGGAGGGACTAGCGGGAGACGGTCCTACGAGCAGTACTTC. Protein sequence: CASSLWSGGTSGRRSYEQYF. Full variable domain (missing parts from reference TRBV19 and TRBJ2-7): DGGITQSPKYLFRKEGQNVTLSCEQNLNHDAMYWYRQDPGQGLRLIYYSQIVNDFQKGDIAEGYSVSREKKESFPLTVTSAQKNPTAFYLCASSLWSGGTSGRRSYEQYFGPGTRLTVT.

This clone came up a few times. The V gene is TRBV10-3, the J gene TRBJ2-5; 9 nucleotides align to TRBD1. The CDR3 is made up of 14 amino acids. The germline V gene encodes CDR1 ENHRY and CDR2 SYGVKD. V gave up 10 bases and J gave up 1 base; unmatched junction bases: 7. The CDR3 here is CATEEDRGQETQYF. As DNA, the CDR3 is TGTGCCACGGAAGAGGACAGGGGCCAAGAGACCCAGTACTTC.

The gene calls are TRBV2 and TRBJ1-5; D gene uncertain. From germline, CDR1 is SNHLY and CDR2 FYNNEI. The CDR3 contains 12 residues. Trimming left V 3 bases short and J 8 bases short, with 8 bases between. CDR3 region: CASSERREPQHF. CDR3 DNA sequence: TGTGCCAGCAGTGAGCGGAGGGAGCCCCAGCATTTT.

This clone turned up a few times. The chain carries TRBV19 and TRBJ2-2, with 11 bases aligning to TRBD2. The V and J ends lost 8 bases and 0 bases, in that order; junction bases with no gene match: 2. CDR3 length: 15 residues. Germline CDR1 is LNHDA and CDR2 is SQIVND (reference sequence). The CDR3 region has the DNA TGTGCCAGTCGGGGACTAGCGGCGAACACCGGGGAGCTGTTTTTT. Its protein is CASRGLAANTGELFF. The full variable domain, in which reference TRBV19 and TRBJ2-2 provide the parts outside the CDR3, is DGGITQSPKYLFRKEGQNVTLSCEQNLNHDAMYWYRQDPGQGLRLIYYSQIVNDFQKGDIAEGYSVSREKKESFPLTVTSAQKNPTAFYLCASRGLAANTGELFFGEGSRLTVL.

The V call is TRBV15, the J call TRBJ1-4; TRBD1 matches at 7 bases. The length of the CDR3 is 16 residues. V shed 5 bases, J shed 3 bases, and the junction held 9 bases outside the gene matches. Germline loops: CDR1 LNHNV, CDR2 YYDKDF (reference sequence). The CDR3 loop is CATSRRHRGANEKLFF. Here the CDR3 DNA reads TGTGCCACCAGCCGCCGTCACAGGGGAGCTAATGAAAAACTGTTTTTT.

This chain's CDR3 is CASSPGTRGPQHF. The CDR3 region has the DNA TGTGCCAGCTCACCCGGGACGCGGGGTCCCCAGCATTTT. The chain is built from TRBV18 and TRBJ1-5; a possible D gene is TRBD1 (5 bases). The CDR3 runs to 13 residues. In germline, CDR1 is KGHSH, CDR2 LQKENI. Trimming took 3 bases from V and 10 from J, leaving 13 bases between them. The variable domain in full, completed from reference TRBV18 and TRBJ1-5, reads NAGVMQNPRHLVRRRGQEARLRCSPMKGHSHVYWYRQLPEEGLKFMVYLQKENIIDESGMPKERFSAEFPKEGPSILRIQQVVRGDSAAYFCASSPGTRGPQHFGDGTRLSIL.

The CDR3 DNA reads as TGCAGCGTTGCACAGGGGGCCGCCTACAATGAGCAGTTCTTC. Protein sequence: CSVAQGAAYNEQFF. The V call is TRBV29-1, the J call TRBJ2-1; 9 bases align to TRBD1. After removal of 4 bases from V and 2 bases from J, the junction contained 3 bases not matched to a gene. Germline CDR1 is SQVTM and CDR2 is ANQGSEA. The CDR3 runs 14 residues.

The genes are TRBV11-2 and TRBJ2-5; D might be TRBD1 (5 bases). CDR3 length: 12 residues. V was shortened by 2 bases and J by 10 bases, with 11 bases between the two germline ends. Germline lookup yields CDR1 SGHAT and CDR2 FQNNGV. CDR3 coding DNA: TGTGCCAGCAGCTTACAGGGTTTGGACCAGTACTTC. As protein: CASSLQGLDQYF. The entire variable domain, with the rest obtained from reference TRBV11-2 and TRBJ2-5, is as follows: EAGVAQSPRYKIIEKRQSVAFWCNPISGHATLYWYQQILGQGPKLLIQFQNNGVVDDSQLPKDRFSAERLKGVDSTLKIQPAKLEDSAVYLCASSLQGLDQYFGPGTRLLVL.

This chain links TRBV4-1 with TRBJ2-5, with a weak D call TRBD2 (5 bases). Germline CDR1 is MGHRA and CDR2 is YSYEKL. CDR3 length equals 13 residues. Trimming pared 3 bases from V and 10 bases from J, leaving 15 bases between. In nucleotides, the CDR3 is TGCGCCAGCAGCCAGCACGAGGGCCGCGGCCAGTACTTC. It codes for CASSQHEGRGQYF.

This clone has just a few counts. The chain combines TRBV5-1 with TRBJ2-4; 12 nucleotides line up with TRBD2. Germline values: CDR1 SGHRS, CDR2 YFSETQ. The CDR3 extends over 13 amino acids. V lost 4 bases, J lost 8 bases, and 1 base stayed unmatched. CDR3 residues: CASSLAGGDIQYF. Written as DNA, the CDR3 is TGCGCCAGCAGCCTAGCGGGAGGGGACATTCAGTACTTC. Drawing the rest from reference TRBV5-1 and TRBJ2-4, the complete variable domain is KAGVTQTPRYLIKTRGQQVTLSCSPISGHRSVSWYQQTPGQGLQFLFEYFSETQRNKGNFPGRFSGRQFSNSRSEMNVSTLELGDSALYLCASSLAGGDIQYFGAGTRLSVL.

This clone came up many times. V and J are TRBV30 and TRBJ2-7; 7 bases are shared with TRBD1. The CDR3 contains 15 residues. From germline, CDR1 is GTSNPN and CDR2 SVGIG (reference sequence). V lost 1 base to trimming and J lost 2 bases; unmatched junction nucleotides: 8. Here the CDR3 DNA reads TGTGCCTGGAGTGCTCTACAGGGGTTTACCTACGAGCAGTACTTC. This sequence encodes CAWSALQGFTYEQYF.

A note on this clone: At the DNA level, this CDR3 is encoded by other sequences in the same sample as well. This chain joins TRBV18 and TRBJ1-1; TRBD1 matches 7 bases. The CDR3 runs 14 residues. Looked up from germline, CDR1 is KGHSH and CDR2 is LQKENI. The trim removed 3 bases at V and 3 bases at J, leaving 4 bases unmatched. The CDR3 coding sequence is TGTGCCAGCTCACCCGGGACAGAACACACTGAAGCTTTCTTT. It encodes CASSPGTEHTEAFF.

This clone was detected only a few times. V usage is TRBV19 and J usage is TRBJ1-5; TRBD1 agrees at 7 bases. Germline lookup yields CDR1 LNHDA and CDR2 SQIVND (reference sequence). J lost 1 base, V lost 6 bases, and 9 bases had no gene match. CDR3 length: 16 residues. The CDR3 region has the DNA TGTGCCAGTAGACTGGAGGGGACAGTCAGCAATCAGCCCCAGCATTTT. This sequence encodes CASRLEGTVSNQPQHF.